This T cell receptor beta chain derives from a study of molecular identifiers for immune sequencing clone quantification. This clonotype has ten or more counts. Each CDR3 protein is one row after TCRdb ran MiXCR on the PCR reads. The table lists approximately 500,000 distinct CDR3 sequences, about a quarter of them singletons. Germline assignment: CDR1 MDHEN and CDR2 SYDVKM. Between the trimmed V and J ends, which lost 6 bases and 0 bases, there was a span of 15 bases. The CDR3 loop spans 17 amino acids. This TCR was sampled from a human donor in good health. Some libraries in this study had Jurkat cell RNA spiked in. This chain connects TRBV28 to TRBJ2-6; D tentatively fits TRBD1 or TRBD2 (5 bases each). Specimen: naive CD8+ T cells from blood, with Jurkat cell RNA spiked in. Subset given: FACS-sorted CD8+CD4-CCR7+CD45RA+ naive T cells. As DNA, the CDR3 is TGTGCCAGCAGGAAGGGGACCCCCTACTCTGGGGCCAACGTCCTGACTTTC. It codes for CASRKGTPYSGANVLTF.